The clone carrying this T cell receptor beta chain was counted between two and nine times. Individual cDNA molecules received unique molecular identifiers. TCRdb re-derived calls from the 5' RACE reads in MiXCR, one entry per CDR3 protein. This sample yields 75,000 or so distinct CDR3 sequences, of which 12% are seen a single time; approximately 6.4% belongs to the top ten. The CDR3 contains 13 residues. V lost 7 bases and J lost 9, with 16 bases in between. Looked up from germline, CDR1 is SNHLY and CDR2 is FYNNEI. This entry comes from a study of early T cells in non-severe SARS-CoV-2 infection. The rearrangement joins TRBV2 to TRBJ1-5, with D possibly being TRBD1 (6 bases). Specimen: whole blood. The source is an adult who was a healthcare worker with PCR-confirmed SARS-CoV-2 infection or an uninfected control (not recorded which). DNA of the CDR3: TGTGCCAGCAACGCGGACAGTGGTCGGCCCCAGCATTTT. Protein sequence: CASNADSGRPQHF.